The entry below describes one T cell receptor beta chain. The target of this receptor is not known. No base qualities exist here, and no much larger clone lies one base off it. Enrolling through a virtual design, the prospective study's participants ranged in age from roughly 18 to 89 years and lived across 20 to 30 United States geographic areas. In the prospective study, cohorts were assigned on the basis of participant-reported clinical history obtained from a screening survey and a study questionnaire. Recovered participants in ImmuneRACE Cohort 3 were defined by two consecutive negative NP/OP PCR tests, clearance by a healthcare professional, or resolution of symptoms. In the prospective study, whole blood, serum and a nasopharyngeal or oropharyngeal swab were collected from each participant by mobile phlebotomists. Over a roughly 2-month period, participants in the prospective study had the option of providing additional blood draws and questionnaires. Blood samples from the prospective study were shipped frozen or at room temperature prior to DNA extraction.

This entry belongs to a study of blood T cell repertoires in COVID-19 (dated by TCRdb to 2019 to 2021). Study-wide context: Samples covering the acute and convalescent phases of COVID-19 were provided by collaborators in the United States, Italy and Spain. The samples were drawn from the first 160 participants of the ongoing ImmuneRACE study and from some 1,300 subjects provided by 6 global collaborators. The material from the prospective study consisted of cDNA or gDNA derived from T cells, B-cell-depleted T cells, or PBMCs. A de-identified subject ID, COVID-19 status, age in years and sex were almost always included in the sample metadata. The repertoires were released in a freely available public database meant as a resource for research on the immune response to SARS-CoV-2. HLA class I and class II types, where available, came from metadata supplied by the sample provider rather than from assay-based typing. Subjects who had been exposed to COVID-19, were actively infected with it, or had recovered from it provided the deeply sampled blood TCRbeta repertoires that made up the dataset. The paper as a whole reports these results and caveats: The amount of clinical and demographic metadata varied by source and participant and was provided uncurated.

TCRbeta CDR3 regions were amplified from genomic DNA using the immunoSEQ Assay, a bias-controlled multiplex PCR. As for how the authors treated the data: The number of nucleated cells in each sample was estimated from the amplification of reference gene primers within the assay. To quantify the absolute abundance of each unique TCRbeta CDR3 rearrangement, sequence reads were collapsed and filtered. For each sample, productive Simpson clonality was calculated as the square root of Simpson's diversity index over productive rearrangements. TCRdb mirrors the immuneACCESS table, restricted to in-frame sequences. Some clones are absent from its copies; in checked studies, under half trace to an unresolved V gene, and the reason for the others is unknown. The D gene and trimming were derived from the DNA, and the V and J assignments and clone size from that table. The sample includes about 210,000 clones, with approximately 80% observed a single time. Around 8.8% of the sample goes to the ten largest clones.

Sequenced sample: PBMCs or T cells enriched from blood (not recorded which). This TCR was sampled from a man aged 35 to 55 who had recovered from COVID-19.

The DNA is TGTGCCATCAGCACCAGCGCGGTTAACTATGGCTACACCTTC. This codes for CAISTSAVNYGYTF. The receptor chain draws on TRBV10-3 and TRBJ1-2; the D gene cannot be named for sure. The CDR3, from cysteine to phenylalanine, totals 14 residues. The read is trimmed to its CDR3 DNA, 42 bases read in frame from base 1. Reading the germline V gene gives CDR1 ENHRY and CDR2 SYGVKD. The V end loses 6 bases and the J end loses 1 base, and a stretch of 12 bases separates them.